This TCR beta chain was found in a study of cytotoxic CD8 clonotypes in ibrutinib-treated CLL. Study-wide findings and caveats: Measured clonality at baseline was greater than in age-matched healthy donors and tracked with circulating CD8+ T-cell counts.

The germline CDR1 and CDR2 sequences are MDHEN and SYDVKM. The ends were cut back, 0 bases at V and 0 bases at J, with 9 bases in the middle. The CDR3 runs to 16 residues. Investigators sourced approximately 2 micrograms of genomic DNA from cryopreserved PBMCs for TCR beta libraries. Sequencing was performed with immunoSEQ multiplex PCR; in TCRdb, only in-frame clones are kept and a portion is missing. The sample includes over 250,000 clones, around 77% of them seen just once. For this clone: Its antigen remains unknown.

This sequence originates from a human donor with chronic lymphocytic leukemia. The chain employs TRBV28 and TRBJ1-3; TRBD1 might be the D (6 bases). The sequencing used PBMCs, collected at disease progression, from a patient treated with ibrutinib. CDR3: CASSLWSGDSGNTIYF. Written as DNA, the CDR3 is TGTGCCAGCAGTTTATGGTCAGGGGACTCTGGAAACACCATATATTTT.